A selection of T cell receptor beta chains follows, all from one sample in a study of shared clonotypes between healthy human individuals. The table came from immunoSEQ multiplex PCR; TCRdb's copy has only in-frame clones and leaves some out. This table holds 900,000 to 1,200,000 clones, more than 75% found once. The specimen sequenced was memory CD4+ T cells from PBMCs. The source of these receptors is a man aged 18 to 30 in good health. Some clones in this sample may be carry-over from other donors' samples. Each CDR3 is given with its conserved first and last residue. D genes are given only for firm matches. Only part of the rows carry a size: once, few, many, or a class if the clone is expanded.

j_call	v_call	clone_size	d_call	cdr3_nt	cdr3_aa
TRBJ2-7	TRBV4-1	-	-	TGCGCCAGCAGCCAAGACTCGGCAGGGAGGTCTCACGAGCAGTACTTC	CASSQDSAGRSHEQYF
TRBJ1-2	TRBV9	few	-	TGTGCCAGCAGCGTAGGATGGACAGACGGGTATGGCTACACCTTC	CASSVGWTDGYGYTF
TRBJ1-3	TRBV5-1	-	TRBD1	TGCGCCAGCAGCTATACAGGGGCGGGAAACACCATATATTTT	CASSYTGAGNTIYF
TRBJ1-2	TRBV5-8	-	-	TGTGCCAGCAGCTTGAAGGGCGGGGGGCACTATGGCTACACCTTC	CASSLKGGGHYGYTF
TRBJ2-1	TRBV30	-	TRBD2	TGTGCCTGGAGTGTAGGGGCGGGAGTAAGCGTCTACAATGAGCAGTTCTTC	CAWSVGAGVSVYNEQFF
TRBJ1-1	TRBV27	-	-	TGTGCCAGCAGTGACCACAAGAGGACTGAAGCTTTCTTT	CASSDHKRTEAFF
TRBJ1-2	TRBV19	-	TRBD1	TGTGCCAGTAGTCAAACTTCTACAGGGGGCAAAGGCTACACCTTC	CASSQTSTGGKGYTF
TRBJ2-6	TRBV28	-	-	TGTGCCGCGGGCGTGGGCTCTGGGGCCAACGTCCTGACTTTC	CAAGVGSGANVLTF
TRBJ2-3	TRBV7-6	-	TRBD2	TGTGCCAGCAGCCCGGGACTAGCGGGAGGTACCACAGATACGCAGTATTTT	CASSPGLAGGTTDTQYF
TRBJ2-1	TRBV4-1	few	TRBD2	TGCGCCAGCAGCCAACATGGACTAGCGGGAGTAAATGAGCAGTTCTTC	CASSQHGLAGVNEQFF
TRBJ1-2	TRBV7-9	-	-	TGTGCCAGCAGCTTAGGCCCCAGCTATGGCTACACCTTC	CASSLGPSYGYTF
TRBJ1-6	TRBV5-1	-	TRBD1	TGCGCCAGCAGGTTACTGAGGGGACAGGATAATTCACCCCTCCACTTT	CASRLLRGQDNSPLHF
TRBJ1-5	TRBV10-3	-	-	TGTGCCATCAGTGGATATAGCAATCAGCCCCAGCATTTT	CAISGYSNQPQHF
TRBJ2-7	TRBV2	-	-	TGTGCCACCTGCGACACGACTCAGGCCGAGCAGTACTTC	CATCDTTQAEQYF
TRBJ1-1	TRBV7-3	-	-	TGTGCCAGCAGCTTAACGGGGGGGTCGAACACTGAAGCTTTCTTT	CASSLTGGSNTEAFF
TRBJ1-1	TRBV18	-	-	TGTGCCAGCTCCAGAACCGGGCAGGGGATGAACACTGAAGCTTTCTTT	CASSRTGQGMNTEAFF